Following are 2 T cell receptor beta chains from one sample sequenced in a study of OX40 agonist ivuxolimab in advanced cancers. Generated by immunoSEQ multiplex PCR, the TCRdb table keeps only in-frame clones and is missing some. Seen here are more than 30,000 clones, approximately 86% observed once, and the top ten hold 2.4%. Source: CD4+ or CD8+ T cells sorted from blood, taken in a trial of the OX40 agonist ivuxolimab. The source is an adult with an advanced solid tumor such as melanoma, head and neck, liver or kidney cancer.

The chain carries TRBV6-1 and TRBJ2-7; 9 bases line up with TRBD1. This CDR3 spans 15 amino acids. Germline V gene sequence: CDR1 MNHNS, CDR2 SASEGT. The ends lost 4 bases at V and 2 bases at J; junction bases unmatched: 6. Written as DNA, the CDR3 is TGTGCCAGCAGTGGAAGGGACAGGGCAACCTACGAGCAGTACTTC. Protein product: CASSGRDRATYEQYF.

The chain uses TRBV5-5 and TRBJ1-4; D is undetermined. The CDR3 is 13 amino acids. The germline V and J ends were trimmed by 0 bases and 4 bases, with 4 bases remaining between them. Germline V gives CDR1 SGHKS, CDR2 YYEKEE (reference sequence). CDR3: CASSLGNNEKLFF. As DNA, the CDR3 is TGTGCCAGCAGCTTGGGCAATAATGAAAAACTGTTTTTT.